The 25 T cell receptor beta chains in this list originate from one sample, sequenced in a study of shared clonotypes between healthy human individuals. Sequenced by immunoSEQ multiplex PCR; TCRdb stores in-frame clones only, minus some. Of a few million clones in the sample, around nine tenths were seen once. Material for sequencing was naive CD4+ T cells sorted from blood. The subset was: CD45RA+ positively selected. Receptors originate from a man aged 18-30 years in good health.

The chain employs TRBV6-5 and TRBJ2-7, with D tentatively TRBD1 (7 bases). In germline, CDR1 is MNHEY, CDR2 SVGAGI. Trimming removed 7 bases at V and 7 bases at J, with 23 bases between. There are 15 residues in the CDR3. DNA of the CDR3: TGTGCCAGCACCCACTCCACGGAGGGGGCAGGTGAGCAGTACTTC. It is translated as CASTHSTEGAGEQYF.

This clone was picked up one time. The rearrangement uses TRBV2 and TRBJ2-1; D is unclear. The CDR3 has 12 amino acids. V was clipped by 5 bases and J by 8 bases, with 10 bases between them. Germline V lookup: CDR1 SNHLY, CDR2 FYNNEI. The CDR3, as DNA: TGTGCCAGCAGTACCTCCGTTCATGAGCAGTTCTTC. Translation gives CASSTSVHEQFF.

The genes are TRBV5-6 and TRBJ2-1; 11 nucleotides align to TRBD2. This CDR3 has 16 amino acids. V gave up 0 bases and J gave up 8 bases; unmatched junction bases: 7. Germline CDR1 is SGHDT and CDR2 is YYEEEE. In DNA form, the CDR3 reads TGTGCCAGCAGCTTGGTTCTAGCGGGGGGAGGCGATGAGCAGTTCTTC. It specifies CASSLVLAGGGDEQFF.

V usage is TRBV29-1 and J usage is TRBJ2-1, with 7 bases that match TRBD2. J was trimmed by 2 bases and V by 5 bases; bases with no gene match: 6. Looked up from germline, CDR1 is SQVTM and CDR2 is ANQGSEA. The CDR3 length is 14 residues. DNA for the CDR3: TGCAGCGTTTTAGGGACTACCGCCTACAATGAGCAGTTCTTC. Amino acids: CSVLGTTAYNEQFF.

As regards this clone: Different DNA sequences within this sample yield the same CDR3. J is TRBJ1-5 and V is TRBV5-6, with D hard to call. Trimming stripped 1 base from V and 4 bases from J, with 6 bases between. The CDR3 runs to 13 residues. The V gene's germline CDR1 is SGHDT and CDR2 YYEEEE. For the CDR3, the DNA is TGTGCCAGCAGCTTGTCCGGAAATCAGCCCCAGCATTTT. Translating gives CASSLSGNQPQHF.

This clone came up a few times. The chain is built from TRBV7-6 and TRBJ1-1; TRBD1 matches 8 bases. The V gene end was trimmed by 5 bases and the J gene end by 2 bases; junction bases not matched to a gene: 7. Germline loops: CDR1 SGHVS, CDR2 FNYEAQ. CDR3 length: 15 residues. CDR3 DNA sequence: TGTGCCAGCAGCCTGTCCGGACAGGGTAACACTGAAGCTTTCTTT. Amino acids: CASSLSGQGNTEAFF.

This clone appeared once. This sequence joins TRBV19 and TRBJ2-7, with TRBD1 matching over 7 bases. J gave up 2 bases and V 5 bases, and 12 bases lay outside the gene matches. The CDR3 covers 16 residues. Germline V gives CDR1 LNHDA, CDR2 SQIVND (reference sequence). The CDR3 DNA follows: TGTGCCAGTAGTTTCCCGACAGGGAGTAACACCTACGAGCAGTACTTC. Translated, it gives CASSFPTGSNTYEQYF.

The V and J genes are TRBV10-3 and TRBJ1-5, with D hard to call. The CDR3 covers 15 residues. From germline, CDR1 is ENHRY and CDR2 SYGVKD. Trimming pared 2 bases from V and 4 bases from J, leaving 12 bases between. This chain's CDR3 is CAISEDPRGNQPQHF. CDR3 in DNA: TGTGCCATCAGTGAGGACCCCCGAGGGAATCAGCCCCAGCATTTT.

The chain has TRBV12-5 and TRBJ2-1, with 7 bases fitting TRBD2. Germline assignment: CDR1 LGHNT and CDR2 FRNRAP. CDR3 length: 15 amino acids. The V segment lost 1 base and the J segment 3 bases; nucleotides outside the gene matches: 3. This chain's CDR3 is CASGLGSGFYNEQFF. CDR3 in DNA: TGTGCTAGTGGTTTGGGTAGCGGGTTCTACAATGAGCAGTTCTTC.

The genes are TRBV10-1 and TRBJ2-3; weak D call: TRBD2 (6 bases). The germline gives CDR1 WNHNN, CDR2 SYGVQD (reference sequence). Trimming cost V 3 bases and J 0 bases, with 19 bases left between them. This CDR3 is built from 18 residues. The CDR3 loop reads CASSEARGAGASTDTQYF. CDR3 in DNA: TGCGCCAGCAGTGAAGCGAGAGGAGCGGGTGCTAGCACAGATACGCAGTATTTT.

This chain joins TRBV7-2 and TRBJ2-3, with 8 nucleotides matching TRBD2. CDR3 size: 18 residues. Looked up from germline, CDR1 is SGHTA and CDR2 is FQGNSA. V shed 5 bases, J shed 1 base, and the junction held 14 bases outside the gene matches. CDR3 bases: TGTGCCAGCAGCCGTCTGGGCGGGAGGCTTCGCGGCACAGATACGCAGTATTTT. As protein: CASSRLGGRLRGTDTQYF.

The chain joins TRBV6-6 to TRBJ1-2; TRBD1 matches 8 bases. V lost 6 bases, J lost 4 bases, and 7 bases stayed unmatched. The length of the CDR3 is 14 residues. Germline lookup yields CDR1 MNHNY and CDR2 SVGAGI (reference sequence). The CDR3 region has the DNA TGTGCCAGCAGCCCAGGGGGCGAGGGCTATGGCTACACCTTC. It encodes CASSPGGEGYGYTF.

This chain joins TRBV6-5 and TRBJ1-1, with TRBD1 matching over 9 bases. Per germline, CDR1 MNHEY and CDR2 SVGAGI. The CDR3 is 13 residues long. After removal of 10 bases from V and 7 bases from J, the junction contained 10 bases not matched to a gene. DNA for the CDR3: TGTGCCACCTACAGGGGGCGAGGACTTGAAGCTTTCTTT. Translation gives CATYRGRGLEAFF.

V and J are TRBV6-1 and TRBJ2-7; D perhaps matches TRBD1 (7 bases). This CDR3 spans 15 amino acids. Germline CDR1 and CDR2: MNHNS and SASEGT. The V end was cut by 7 bases, the J end by 0 bases, with 16 bases between. The CDR3 sequence is CASTRGGTASYEQYF. The DNA for the CDR3 is TGTGCCAGCACCCGAGGGGGGACAGCCTCCTACGAGCAGTACTTC.

The chain uses TRBV10-1 and TRBJ2-1, with 15 bases matching TRBD2. CDR3 size: 19 residues. V was clipped by 4 bases and J by 4 bases; unmatched bases: 11. Germline V lookup: CDR1 WNHNN, CDR2 SYGVQD (reference sequence). DNA for the CDR3: TGCGCCAGCAGTGGGACTAGCGGGGGGGGACTTGGAGAGTACAATGAGCAGTTCTTC. Its translation is CASSGTSGGGLGEYNEQFF.

The chain links TRBV28 to TRBJ1-3; D not certain. The CDR3 is 15 amino acids. Germline V gene data show CDR1 as MDHEN and CDR2 as SYDVKM. V dropped 7 bases and J dropped 1 base, with 14 bases sitting between them. This chain's CDR3 is CASIDGPSSGNTIYF. CDR3 DNA sequence: TGTGCCAGCATCGATGGACCGTCGTCTGGAAACACCATATATTTT. The whole variable domain, remainder taken from reference TRBV28 and TRBJ1-3, is DVKVTQSSRYLVKRTGEKVFLECVQDMDHENMFWYRQDPGLGLRLIYFSYDVKMKEKGDIPEGYSVSREKKERFSLILESASTNQTSMYLCASIDGPSSGNTIYFGEGSWLTVV.

Comments on this clone: The sample carries other DNA sequences with the same CDR3. The DNA for the CDR3 is TGTGCCAGCAGCTTGGCCCTATCTGGCGGCCAAGAGACCCAGTACTTC. Protein product: CASSLALSGGQETQYF. This sequence joins TRBV5-4 and TRBJ2-5; D not resolved. The CDR3 has 16 residues. V lost 0 bases and J lost 1, with 13 bases in between. Looked up from germline, CDR1 is SGHNT and CDR2 is YYREEE (reference sequence).

This chain uses TRBV4-2 with TRBJ2-6, with 9 bases aligning to TRBD2. This CDR3 contains 18 residues. In germline, CDR1 is LGHNA, CDR2 YNFKEQ. The trim removed 1 base at V and 1 base at J, leaving 5 bases unmatched. CDR3 nucleotides: TGTGCCAGCAGCCAAGGGGGACTAGCCGCATCTGGGGCCAACGTCCTGACTTTC. The encoded protein is CASSQGGLAASGANVLTF.

On this clone itself: Other nucleotide sequences in the sample specify the same CDR3. The chain joins TRBV5-1 to TRBJ1-6, with D possibly TRBD1 on 5 matching bases. Germline-derived CDR1 and CDR2 are SGHRS and YFSETQ. V gave up 5 bases and J gave up 10 bases, with 13 bases separating them. The CDR3 has 13 residues. CDR3 DNA: TGCGCCAGCAGACAAGGGGCCGGGTCACCCCTCCACTTT. It specifies CASRQGAGSPLHF. The full variable domain, rest sourced from reference TRBV5-1 and TRBJ1-6, is KAGVTQTPRYLIKTRGQQVTLSCSPISGHRSVSWYQQTPGQGLQFLFEYFSETQRNKGNFPGRFSGRQFSNSRSEMNVSTLELGDSALYLCASRQGAGSPLHFGNGTRLTVT.

This chain joins TRBV4-2 and TRBJ1-6; D is unresolved. The germline gives CDR1 LGHNA, CDR2 YNFKEQ. The CDR3 loop spans 18 amino acids. Trimming pared 1 base from V and 1 base from J, leaving 14 bases between. CDR3 region: CASSQVMLGMSYNSPLHF. Here the CDR3 DNA reads TGTGCCAGCAGCCAAGTAATGTTGGGGATGTCCTATAATTCACCCCTCCACTTT.

This sequence joins TRBV4-1 and TRBJ2-7, with TRBD1 matching over 8 bases. Germline loops: CDR1 MGHRA, CDR2 YSYEKL. The V segment lost 0 bases and the J segment 0 bases; nucleotides outside the gene matches: 4. The CDR3 spans 16 residues. CDR3 region: CASSQDKTGGSYEQYF. The CDR3, as DNA: TGCGCCAGCAGCCAAGATAAAACAGGGGGCTCCTACGAGCAGTACTTC.

In its sample, this clone was seen once. This chain connects TRBV11-2 to TRBJ2-3; unclear D gene. Trimming stripped 6 bases from V and 1 base from J, with 11 bases between. Germline V gene sequence: CDR1 SGHAT, CDR2 FQNNGV. The CDR3 runs to 14 residues. DNA of the CDR3: TGTGCCAGCAGTTCCTCTCCAGGCACAGATACGCAGTATTTT. Translated, it gives CASSSSPGTDTQYF. The full variable domain, in which reference TRBV11-2 and TRBJ2-3 provide the parts outside the CDR3, is EAGVAQSPRYKIIEKRQSVAFWCNPISGHATLYWYQQILGQGPKLLIQFQNNGVVDDSQLPKDRFSAERLKGVDSTLKIQPAKLEDSAVYLCASSSSPGTDTQYFGPGTRLTVL.

The gene calls are TRBV5-1 and TRBJ1-1, with D possibly being TRBD1 (6 bases). Germline V gene sequence: CDR1 SGHRS, CDR2 YFSETQ. The length of the CDR3 is 18 residues. V was shortened by 2 bases and J by 1 base, with 21 bases between the two germline ends. The CDR3 protein is CASSFRGASETGNTEAFF. As DNA, the CDR3 is TGCGCCAGCAGCTTTAGAGGAGCCTCCGAGACAGGGAACACTGAAGCTTTCTTT.

The gene calls are TRBV7-9 and TRBJ1-2; D is ambiguous. CDR1 SEHNR and CDR2 FQNEAQ come from the germline V gene (reference sequence). V was cut by 2 bases and J by 7 bases, with 11 bases left in between. The CDR3 consists of 13 residues. In nucleotides, the CDR3 is TGTGCCAGCAGCTTAAAGGGAGGTGGTGGCTACACCTTC. Its protein is CASSLKGGGGYTF.

This clone has a single count. The chain is built from TRBV7-2 and TRBJ2-2, with 8 bases matching TRBD2. Germline V gives CDR1 SGHTA, CDR2 FQGNSA. The CDR3 contains 15 residues. With V trimmed by 1 base and J by 6 bases, 4 bases remained unmatched. The chain's CDR3 is CASSLVSGSPGELFF. The CDR3 bases are TGTGCCAGCAGCTTAGTGAGCGGGAGTCCCGGGGAGCTGTTTTTT.